The source of this TCR beta chain is a study of shared clonotypes between healthy human individuals. This clone was seen once. Repertoires were generated with immunoSEQ multiplex PCR, while TCRdb's copy carries only in-frame clones and drops some. The sample records over 400,000 clones, approximately 81% being singletons. The germline gives CDR1 MDHEN, CDR2 SYDVKM. The V end was cut by 4 bases, the J end by 7 bases, with 11 bases between. The CDR3 sequence is 12 residues long. The chain links TRBV28 to TRBJ2-7, with D hard to call. The specimen sequenced was PBMCs. The clonotype was recovered from a woman in her thirties or forties in good health. Some clones in this sample may be carry-over from other donors' samples. The CDR3 nucleotides are TGTGCCAGCAGTTCACCCGGTTTAGAGCAGTACTTC. Protein: CASSSPGLEQYF.